These T cell receptor beta chains were read from a single sample in a study of long-term antiretroviral therapy in people with HIV. The data were produced by immunoSEQ multiplex PCR, yet TCRdb's version contains in-frame clones alone and is incomplete. The sample lists about 17,000 clones, roughly nine tenths seen once, with 13% in the top ten. Sample: unsorted PBMCs, taken 0.6 years after starting antiretroviral therapy. Receptors were obtained from a middle-aged woman with HIV. Each CDR3 is given with its conserved first and last residue. D genes are given only for firm matches. Not all rows give a size; the values are once, few, many and, for expanded clones, a class.

TGTGCCAGCAGCTCACGATGGGGGGACGGACGAGATGGCTACACCTTC,CASSSRWGDGRDGYTF,16,.,TRBJ1-2,TRBV7-9,.
TGTGCCAGCTCACCAGAAAGAGGGGATGGCTACACCTTC,CASSPERGDGYTF,13,.,TRBJ1-2,TRBV18,.
TGTGCCAGCAGCACGGGATCTTTCTCCTACGAGCAGTACTTC,CASSTGSFSYEQYF,14,.,TRBJ2-7,TRBV6-1,.
TGTGCCTGGACCCTACAGGGGACTTCACCCCTCCACTTT,CAWTLQGTSPLHF,13,TRBD1,TRBJ1-6,TRBV30,.
TGTGCCAGCCGCCTCGGACAGGCCAGCACTGAAGCTTTCTTT,CASRLGQASTEAFF,14,TRBD1,TRBJ1-1,TRBV6-6,.
TGTGCCATCAGTGTAGCAGGGAACACCGGGGAGCTGTTTTTT,CAISVAGNTGELFF,14,.,TRBJ2-2,TRBV10-3,.
TGCGCCAGCAGCTTGGGAGCGGGGGGGCTAACAGATACGCAGTATTTT,CASSLGAGGLTDTQYF,16,TRBD2,TRBJ2-3,TRBV5-1,.
TGTGCCAGCACTAGGCCGGACTCCTACGAGCAGTACTTC,CASTRPDSYEQYF,13,.,TRBJ2-7,TRBV2,.
TGTGCCAGTAGTATAGGATCTAACTATGGCTACACCTTC,CASSIGSNYGYTF,13,.,TRBJ1-2,TRBV19,.
TGTGCCAGCAGTTACTCGAATAGGGGAGAGACCCAGTACTTC,CASSYSNRGETQYF,14,.,TRBJ2-5,TRBV6-5,.
TGTGCCAGCAGCTTACTGGAGAAAGCCACTGAAGCTTTCTTT,CASSLLEKATEAFF,14,.,TRBJ1-1,TRBV5-4,.
TGTGCCAGCAGTCCACAGGGAGGCACTGAAGCTTTCTTT,CASSPQGGTEAFF,13,.,TRBJ1-1,TRBV27,.
TGTGCCAGCAGCTTATTCCCGAACACTGAAGCTTTCTTT,CASSLFPNTEAFF,13,.,TRBJ1-1,TRBV7-2,.
TGTGCTAGCAGCCCGACAGCGCTCCAAGAGACCCAGTACTTC,CASSPTALQETQYF,14,.,TRBJ2-5,TRBV7-7,.
TGTGCCAGCTCACCAGGGGTAGACCGCCAAGAGACCCAGTACTTC,CASSPGVDRQETQYF,15,.,TRBJ2-5,TRBV18,.
TGTGCCACCCAAGAGGGACTAAAAGGAGGCTACACCTTC,CATQEGLKGGYTF,13,.,TRBJ1-2,TRBV28,.
TGTGCCAGCAGCTCCCTCCGGGACCGCGCTAACTATGGCTACACCTTC,CASSSLRDRANYGYTF,16,.,TRBJ1-2,TRBV5-6,.
TGTGCCAGCAGCGGTGTTGACAGGGAGACCCAGGATACGCAGTATTTT,CASSGVDRETQDTQYF,16,TRBD1,TRBJ2-3,TRBV7-9,.
TGTGCCAGCAGTCGACAGGGGTGGGACTATGGCTACACCTTC,CASSRQGWDYGYTF,14,TRBD1,TRBJ1-2,TRBV27,once
TGCGCCAGCAGCCACCCGGACAGTTGGATCTCTGGAAACACCATATATTTT,CASSHPDSWISGNTIYF,17,.,TRBJ1-3,TRBV4-1,.
TGTGCCAGCAGCCAGGGACCGTCGAGCTCCTACGAGCAGTACTTC,CASSQGPSSSYEQYF,15,.,TRBJ2-7,TRBV7-9,.
TGTGCCAGCAGAGCCTCACGGACCACCGGGGAGCTGTTTTTT,CASRASRTTGELFF,14,.,TRBJ2-2,TRBV2,once
TGCGCCAGCAGCCCCCCGGCAGGGTCTAACTATGGCTACACCTTC,CASSPPAGSNYGYTF,15,.,TRBJ1-2,TRBV4-3,once
TGTGCCAGCACTCGAGAGAGCATGAACACTGAAGCTTTCTTT,CASTRESMNTEAFF,14,.,TRBJ1-1,TRBV2,.
TGTGCCTGGAGAGCCCCCGGACAGGGGGTCTCTGGAAACACCATATATTTT,CAWRAPGQGVSGNTIYF,17,TRBD1,TRBJ1-3,TRBV30,.
TGCGCCAGCAGCCAAGATTTCGGTAGCAATCAGCCCCAGCATTTT,CASSQDFGSNQPQHF,15,.,TRBJ1-5,TRBV4-3,large
TGTGCCAGCAGTGCTAATGACAGGGTTGATGGAAACACCATATATTTT,CASSANDRVDGNTIYF,16,TRBD1,TRBJ1-3,TRBV6-6,.
TGCGCCAGCAGTGCGGGACAGGGGTTCTACAATGAGCAGTTCTTC,CASSAGQGFYNEQFF,15,TRBD1,TRBJ2-1,TRBV10-2,.
TGTGCCATCAGTGAGTCTAGTACGCGGGGGACTCGCGAGTATTTT,CAISESSTRGTREYF,15,TRBD2,TRBJ2-3,TRBV10-3,.
TGCGCCAGCAGGACTCTTAGCAATCAGCCCCAGCATTTT,CASRTLSNQPQHF,13,.,TRBJ1-5,TRBV10-1,.
TGTGCCAGCAGCCGGAGGAGAGATTCCCCCGGGGAGCTGTTTTTT,CASSRRRDSPGELFF,15,.,TRBJ2-2,TRBV6-6,.
TGTGCCAGCAGCGACCGACAGGGCGCAAGCAAGCCCCAGCATTTT,CASSDRQGASKPQHF,15,TRBD1,TRBJ1-5,TRBV28,.
TGCGCCAGCAGCTTGTCGACAGGGTCCATCAACGAGCAGTACTTC,CASSLSTGSINEQYF,15,TRBD1,TRBJ2-7,TRBV5-1,.
TGTGCCAGCAGTTTCCGTGCCGACGGGACTAACGAGCAGTACTTC,CASSFRADGTNEQYF,15,TRBD2,TRBJ2-7,TRBV27,.
TGTGCCAGCAGTTGGGGCCAGGGGGCCACAAGAGAGACCCAGTACTTC,CASSWGQGATRETQYF,16,TRBD1,TRBJ2-5,TRBV27,few
TGCGCCAGCAGCAAGGGGGACAGGGGGCATCTTAGGAACATTCAGTACTTC,CASSKGDRGHLRNIQYF,17,TRBD1,TRBJ2-4,TRBV5-1,.
TGTGCCAGCAGCCCTAGGACAGGTGGTGGCTACACCTTC,CASSPRTGGGYTF,13,TRBD1,TRBJ1-2,TRBV5-4,.
TGTGCCAGCTCACCAAGTCAGAGCTCTGGAAACACCATATATTTT,CASSPSQSSGNTIYF,15,.,TRBJ1-3,TRBV18,.
TGCGCCAGCAGCGGACAGGGAACTATGAACACTGAAGCTTTCTTT,CASSGQGTMNTEAFF,15,TRBD1,TRBJ1-1,TRBV5-1,.
TGTGCCAGTTCCCCCTTGTTCGCAGGGGGGAATCAGCCCCAGCATTTT,CASSPLFAGGNQPQHF,16,TRBD1,TRBJ1-5,TRBV19,.
TGTGCCAGTAGTAGGGCGGGAACCGGGACCGTAATCCTCTATGGCTACACCTTC,CASSRAGTGTVILYGYTF,18,.,TRBJ1-2,TRBV19,.
TGTGCCAGCAGCTTAGTACTTGACAGTAGCCCCTCTAACTATGGCTACACCTTC,CASSLVLDSSPSNYGYTF,18,.,TRBJ1-2,TRBV7-2,.
TGTGCCAGCCTCAAAGGACAGGGGATTGAGACCCAGTACTTC,CASLKGQGIETQYF,14,TRBD1,TRBJ2-5,TRBV18,.
TGTGCCAGCTCACCGCGCGAGGGCTCCTACAATGAGCAGTTCTTC,CASSPREGSYNEQFF,15,.,TRBJ2-1,TRBV18,.
TGTGCCAGCAGCCCCCGGACAGCGCCCGCGGGTGAGCAGTACTTC,CASSPRTAPAGEQYF,15,.,TRBJ2-7,TRBV7-2,once
TGTGCCAGCAGGGGACCGGGACAGGGGGCATACGAGCAGTACTTC,CASRGPGQGAYEQYF,15,TRBD1,TRBJ2-7,TRBV27,.
TGTGCCAGCCGGAGCGGGACAGGGGTCCACGAGCAGTACTTC,CASRSGTGVHEQYF,14,TRBD1,TRBJ2-7,TRBV6-1,.
TGCGCCAGCAGTGTTACAACTGGGTACACCGGGGAGCTGTTTTTT,CASSVTTGYTGELFF,15,.,TRBJ2-2,TRBV4-3,.
TGTGCCAGCAGTTACGGGACTAGCCCCACAGATACGCAGTATTTT,CASSYGTSPTDTQYF,15,TRBD2,TRBJ2-3,TRBV6-5,.